Listed below are T cell receptor beta chains from one sample, sequenced in a study of blood T cell repertoires in COVID-19. TCRdb keeps only in-frame clones here, not all; method: immunoSEQ multiplex PCR. In the table there are 290,000 or so clones, about nine tenths of which are singletons. The sample was PBMCs or T cells enriched from blood (not recorded which). The receptors come from a woman in her twenties or thirties who had recovered from COVID-19. CDR3s include the opening cysteine and the closing phenylalanine or tryptophan.

cdr3_length	v_call	j_call	cdr3_aa
15	TRBV10-3	TRBJ2-5	CAISVSGDSQETQYF
16	TRBV15	TRBJ2-1	CATSRMTSGMGNEQFF
13	TRBV27	TRBJ1-5	CASSSGRGQPQHF
16	TRBV19	TRBJ2-2	CASSVGGAGDVGELFF
15	TRBV2	TRBJ1-5	CASSLQGASNQPQHF
13	TRBV27	TRBJ2-7	CASSLQGAYEQYF
17	TRBV28	TRBJ2-3	CASTKSGGIAGTDTQYF
12	TRBV27	TRBJ2-7	CASSRSSYEQYF
12	TRBV24-1	TRBJ1-1	CATSDRGAEAFF
16	TRBV9	TRBJ2-1	CASSADRGIIDNEQFF
17	TRBV27	TRBJ2-6	CASSLIFTRSGANVLTF
18	TRBV19	TRBJ2-1	CASSIDRPLAGPINEQFF
15	TRBV5-1	TRBJ2-2	CASSVDRFPTGELFF
16	TRBV6-2/TRBV6-3	TRBJ2-7	CASSSAGTSGSYEQYF
14	TRBV5-1	TRBJ2-7	CASRLAGGSYEQYF
15	TRBV18	TRBJ2-6	CASSPNLFGANVLTF
11	TRBV6-5	TRBJ1-2	CASSSGYGYTF
14	TRBV2	TRBJ1-2	CASTRDKPNYGYTF
14	TRBV10-3	TRBJ2-1	CAISGKSSYNEQFF
16	TRBV4-3	TRBJ1-6	CASSQDRGHSNSPLHF
17	TRBV6-6	TRBJ1-5	CASSPRQDIYSNQPQHF
12	TRBV19	TRBJ2-1	CASRDRYNEQFF
12	TRBV6-2/TRBV6-3	TRBJ2-7	CASSYILGQKYF
14	TRBV20-1	TRBJ2-7	CSASRAGITYEQYF
12	TRBV19	TRBJ1-1	CASSTQTGAAFF
16	TRBV24-1	TRBJ1-5	CATSDSDSDYNQPQHF
15	TRBV18	TRBJ2-5	CASSPPPGIQETQYF
14	TRBV28	TRBJ1-2	CASISVQGNYGYTF
15	TRBV7-2	TRBJ1-2	CASSQGTVWGYGYTF
14	TRBV15	TRBJ2-7	CATSRDIGSYEQYF
16	TRBV5-1	TRBJ2-3	CASSLVGLAGTDTQYF
14	TRBV18	TRBJ2-7	CASSPQQGSWEQYF
15	TRBV5-1	TRBJ2-1	CASSLSTSPLNEQFF
14	TRBV18	TRBJ1-1	CASSLGTGDTEAFF
15	TRBV9	TRBJ2-1	CASRQGQGGWNEQFF
17	TRBV7-8	TRBJ1-1	CASSSAGTGGPGDQAFF
13	TRBV24-1	TRBJ2-1	CATSSGGLNEQFF
17	TRBV3-1/TRBV3-2	TRBJ1-6	CASSQDYRTGRHSPLHF
13	TRBV30	TRBJ1-6	CAWRDRANSPLHF
15	TRBV7-9	TRBJ2-1	CASSGTGASYNEQFF
14	TRBV18	TRBJ1-1	CASSRTGTGTEAFF
15	TRBV30	TRBJ1-1	CAWSGHLTRNTEAFF
15	TRBV5-1	TRBJ2-1	CASSPETGPIREQFF
17	TRBV28	TRBJ1-2	CASSSPGKGPKNYGYTF
12	TRBV6-2/TRBV6-3	TRBJ1-5	CASSQGLRAQHF
13	TRBV7-9	TRBJ2-3	CASREIHTDTQYF
17	TRBV14	TRBJ1-1	CASSRRGNSFMNTEAFF
15	TRBV7-6	TRBJ2-1	CASSLRTERSEEQFF
17	TRBV4-1	TRBJ2-7	CASSQAGIAGGKYEQYF
14	TRBV30	TRBJ2-7	CAWRVAGASYEQYF
14	TRBV6-5	TRBJ2-2	CASSQGSSSGELFF
11	TRBV20-1	TRBJ2-1	CSARTGSEQFF
12	TRBV13	TRBJ2-2	CASRGNTGELFF
14	TRBV5-1	TRBJ2-7	CASSLVADSYEQYF